Sequencing of this T cell receptor (beta chain) was carried out in a study of cytomegalovirus exposure and HLA in healthy donors (TCRdb year 2017). Context from the whole study: An earlier analysis of approximately 600 of the donors reported roughly 270 Gb of sequence data and 120 million or so unique TCR beta sequences from 190 million or so T cells. An early release covering roughly 580 HLA-typed donors comprised approximately 300 gigabases of sequencing data and around 80 million unique TCR sequences. The genetic ancestry cluster associated with self-reported Caucasian donors included about four fifths of the roughly 410 genotyped donors. The study aimed to test whether signatures of past pathogen exposure could be identified by cataloging public T cell receptors. The study profiled the T cell repertoires of more than 500 subjects by immunosequencing and related them to cytomegalovirus serostatus. Along with the roughly 700-subject first cohort, a separate validation cohort of over a hundred different subjects was used. High-throughput TCR immunosequencing, statistical association of individual TCRs with disease status, and machine learning were combined to predict cytomegalovirus infection status. A later analysis re-analyzed previously published TCR beta repertoires from hundreds of donors and added high-resolution HLA genotyping to study TCR occurrence patterns. The later analysis used no new phenotypic data to find candidate immune exposures, relying instead on TCR beta sequences and their occurrence across donors. An earlier analysis of nearly 600 of the donors applied high-throughput TCR beta sequencing to assess whether each TCR beta V gene segment acted as functional or pseudogenic. Alongside the repertoire data, information on donor age, sex, ethnicity and CMV serostatus was compiled. A later genetic analysis used genome-wide SNP genotypes for about 65% of the roughly 700 donors, treating that subset as a discovery cohort. All discovery cohort repertoires had been generated on a single sequencing platform. Class I and class II HLA loci were covered by the typing at four-digit resolution. The number of donors typed differed by locus, with roughly 629-640 for A, B, C, DRB1 and DQB1, roughly 520 for DQA1, 600 to 610 for DPA1, and roughly 450 for DPB1. Roughly five DR-DQ haplotypes were handled as single units for association and clustering because linkage in the cohort was strong. Among 300 to 450 genotyped donors of the cohort, an average of 235,054 unique TCR beta nucleotide sequences were sequenced per donor, around 20% of them non-productive. The investigation overall reported the following: In a later analysis, several top co-occurrence clusters were reported to appear linked to parvovirus B19, influenza, CMV and Epstein-Barr virus. In the study, roughly 160 TCR beta chains were listed as associated with cytomegalovirus. Because counts were too low, 15 or so rarely observed V segments, including chromosome 9 orphons, were excluded from the earlier analysis of fewer than 650 of the donors. According to a later analysis, TCR association rates differed among HLA loci, with DRB1 alleles showing the most associated TCRs and HLA-C alleles showing the fewest. The authors suggested that the approach could potentially be extended to other disease states and immunological phenotypes. A further reported finding was that TCR beta sequences accurately predicted the HLA-A and HLA-B alleles for most subjects in the first cohort. For the cohort, immune exposure information was limited to CMV serostatus. A few of the identified cytomegalovirus-associated TCR beta chains were confirmed in vitro to be specific for cytomegalovirus antigens. Only TCR beta chains were sequenced in this cohort, and the absence of alpha or paired-chain data limited detectable features. Presence/absence analyses assumed roughly uniform sequencing depth across donors, an assumption that may not hold. According to a later genetic analysis, donors in an Asian-associated ancestry cluster had fewer N-insertions in productive TCRs than the approximately 690-donor mean. A later analysis found that most CMV-associated TCR beta chains appeared HLA-restricted, with HLA associations seemingly driven largely by CMV exposure. Cytomegalovirus status was reported to be diagnosed by the classifier with high specificity and sensitivity in both the original and validation cohorts. Linkage disequilibrium might explain the correlated functional status among segregating V segments, but an unknown experimental factor could not be excluded. Because the 87-base-pair reads could not distinguish some IMGT-functional V segments, including TRBV6-2 and TRBV6-3, those segments were excluded. Because HLA typing was unavailable for some donors at each locus, only the typed subset was used in association tests. In a later analysis, 16,951 TCR beta sequences were associated with specific HLA alleles at a false discovery rate of 0.05. In a later analysis, HLA-associated TCR beta chains were found to be more clonally expanded and to have lower generation probabilities than equally common non-associated chains. Assigning TCR associations to individual alleles was difficult when HLA alleles, especially DR and DQ, strongly co-occurred. A cluster of highly shared sequence variants was judged likely to be a technical artifact of the sequencing pipeline. Most TCR sequences were seen in very few donors, while some public TCRs were found in many individuals. In an earlier analysis of roughly 560 of the donors, most TCR beta V segments were observed in productive rearrangements about 90% or about 30% of the time, broadly matching IMGT annotations. In a later genetic analysis, a missense DCLRE1C variant was associated with V-gene and J-gene trimming of TCR beta chains, and the association was replicated in an independent cohort.

In regard to this clone: The specificity of this receptor is unknown. No much larger clone is present one base from it, and per-base qualities are unavailable.

The cohort was made up of roughly 670 healthy bone marrow donors. All cohort members were sampled while nominally healthy, although unrecorded immune exposures were likely present. The donor was CMV seronegative and was included in the group of a few hundred seronegative cohort members. Every donor gave a peripheral blood sample, and the peripheral blood mononuclear cells from that sample were used for TCR beta sequencing. Genomic DNA extraction from the blood cell samples was performed with the Qiagen DNeasy Blood Extraction Kit. Taken from the germline V gene, the CDR1 and CDR2 loops are MNHEY and SVGAGI. The CDR3, cysteine through phenylalanine, is 14 amino acids long. Only the CDR3 DNA is retained, 42 bases long and in frame from the first base. V was cut back by 0 bases and J by 7 bases, leaving a gap of 12 bases between them. Library preparation used the immunoSEQ multiplex PCR assay. A mixture of 60 forward primers for TCR Vbeta segments and 13 reverse primers for TCR Jbeta segments was used in the multiplex PCR. The CDR3 region of rearranged TCR beta genes was amplified from genomic DNA with a multiplex PCR assay. On the Illumina HiSeq System, the amplified TCR beta libraries were sequenced as 87-base-pair reads. The authors processed their data as follows. In a later analysis, 80 million or so unique TCR beta chains were counted across the approximately 640 repertoires, and roughly 11 million of these chains were shared by at least two donors. Raw reads were error-corrected and collapsed into unique sequences with a nearest-neighbor algorithm that merged closely related sequences to remove PCR and sequencing errors. CDR3 sequences were aligned to IMGT reference sequences to assign V, D and J gene segments. For a sequence to be retained, a match of at least six nucleotides to both a V gene segment and a J gene segment was required. Rearrangements were called productive when the CDR3 lacked stop codons and stayed in frame with V and J; all others were non-productive. Following IMGT convention, CDR3 was defined as the stretch from the second conserved V-encoded cysteine to the conserved J-encoded phenylalanine. Sequences without an unambiguous match to a single V gene segment were excluded from the earlier analysis of several hundred of the donors. In an earlier analysis of a few hundred of the donors, V segments were called functional above 56.7% productive rearrangements and were called segregating when the between-donor standard deviation exceeded 5%. A statistical classification framework was built to diagnose cytomegalovirus status from the catalog of TCR beta chain sequences. In a later analysis, V and J genes were assigned by comparing TCR nucleotide sequences against IMGT/GENE-DB human TR gene sequences. In a later analysis, CDR3 sequences and most-parsimonious VDJ recombination scenarios were assigned using the TCRdist pipeline. In a later analysis, each TCR beta chain was defined by its CDR3 amino acid sequence together with its V-gene family, and reads lacking a unique V-gene family were excluded. In a later analysis, several hundred highly shared, low-generation-probability nucleotide sequences were removed to address suspected cross-contamination and a sequencing artifact. In a later analysis, a clonal expansion index was calculated for each public chain from normalized within-repertoire ranks of inferred template counts. A later analysis computed generation probabilities with a VDJ recombination model fitted to out-of-frame rearrangements, and checked the results against IGoR. In a later analysis, TCR-TCR, TCR-HLA and TCR-CMV co-occurrence was scored with hypergeometric tests, and a repertoire-size bias correction was applied to TCR pairs. To estimate false discovery rates, a later analysis permuted the HLA or CMV assignments 20 times. A later analysis grouped co-occurring TCRs with DBSCAN, adding TCRdist sequence similarity when clustering within HLA-allele-positive subsets. For co-occurrence clustering, repertoires with fewer than 30,000 or more than 120,000 public chains were excluded, along with about five repertoires with anomalous nucleotide sharing. Here the immuneACCESS table is served through TCRdb, limited to in-frame sequences with V and J called. Missing clones are a known gap in these copies; in checked studies unresolved V genes cover under half, and the rest lacks a known reason. The V and J calls and clone size are taken from that table; D and trimming were inferred from the DNA. For this sample the table gives approximately 140,000 clones, of which roughly four fifths were detected only once. The ten largest clones represent 1.8% of the sample.

The chain is encoded by TRBV6-5 joined to TRBJ1-1, with TRBD1 perhaps the D gene, on 5 matching bases. What was sequenced was PBMCs. The clonotype comes from a woman aged 45-59 years in good health and CMV-seronegative. Read as DNA, the sequence is TGTGCCAGCAGTTACTCGGGGCAGAGAAATGAAGCTTTCTTT. Its product reads: CASSYSGQRNEAFF.